This passage covers 3 T cell receptor beta chains from one sample sequenced in a study of read filtering for tumor transcriptome and immune sequencing (dated by TCRdb to about 2020). TCRdb shows the sequencer as Illumina HiSeq 4000. TCR libraries were built from approximately 0.4 ug RNA with the Immunoverse kit, using molecular barcoded adaptors covering alpha/delta and beta/gamma chains. Using fastp at Q25 and MiXCR, TCRdb reprocessed the public reads and kept productive beta chains. Each entry merges the rows of one CDR3 protein and shows their most common DNA and genes. Within this sample are around 65,000 distinct CDR3 sequences, with roughly a fifth of them counted one time only. The ten largest clonotypes hold roughly a tenth of the sample. The material sequenced was a population of CD138-negative cells sorted from bone marrow. The cell subset or site label, as the study defines it: bone marrow mononuclear cells depleted of CD138+ plasma/myeloma cells by negative magnetic selection. All receptors derive from a donor aged 40 or older with multiple myeloma.

This clonotype was counted many times. The limits of the CDR3 on the DNA are not certain, so only TCRdb's listed CDR3 is given. The chain uses TRBV7-9 and TRBJ1-1; TRBD1 is the table's D call and was not checked against the DNA. A total of 13 residues make up the CDR3, ends included. Germline V gene lookup returns CDR1 SEHNR and CDR2 FQNEAQ (reference sequence). The CDR3 is CASSYGQVGSGSF.

This chain connects TRBV19 to TRBJ2-7, with D uncertain. Germline CDR1 reads LNHDA; CDR2 reads SQIVND (reference sequence). Between the trimmed V and J ends, which lost 6 bases and 4 bases, there was a span of 19 bases. This CDR3 is built from 15 residues. The CDR3 spells CASRRFAAGPYEQYF. The CDR3 DNA reads TGTGCCAGTAGAAGGTTTGCTGCCGGGCCGTACGAGCAGTACTTC.

Ten or more counts support this clonotype. V gene TRBV4-1 combines with J gene TRBJ2-7, with 11 bases fitting TRBD2. Germline V gives CDR1 MGHRA, CDR2 YSYEKL. V was pared by 2 bases and J by 1 base, with 4 bases of the junction left unmatched. The CDR3 covers 16 residues. DNA for the CDR3: TGCGCCAGCAGCCAATTGACTAGCGGGGCATCCTACGAGCAGTACTTC. Translating gives CASSQLTSGASYEQYF.